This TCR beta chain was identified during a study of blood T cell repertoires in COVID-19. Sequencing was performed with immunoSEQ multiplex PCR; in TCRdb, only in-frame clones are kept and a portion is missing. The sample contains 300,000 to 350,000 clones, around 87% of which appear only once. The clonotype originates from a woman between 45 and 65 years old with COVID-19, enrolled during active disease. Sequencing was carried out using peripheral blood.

CDR3 region: CASSLAAGQGSGYTF. The CDR3 DNA follows: TGCGCCAGCAGCTTGGCCGCGGGACAGGGTAGTGGCTACACCTTC. The rearrangement links TRBV5-1 to TRBJ1-2, with TRBD1 identical over 9 bases. The CDR3 covers 15 residues. V gave up 0 bases and J gave up 7 bases; unmatched junction bases: 7. Germline values: CDR1 SGHRS, CDR2 YFSETQ.